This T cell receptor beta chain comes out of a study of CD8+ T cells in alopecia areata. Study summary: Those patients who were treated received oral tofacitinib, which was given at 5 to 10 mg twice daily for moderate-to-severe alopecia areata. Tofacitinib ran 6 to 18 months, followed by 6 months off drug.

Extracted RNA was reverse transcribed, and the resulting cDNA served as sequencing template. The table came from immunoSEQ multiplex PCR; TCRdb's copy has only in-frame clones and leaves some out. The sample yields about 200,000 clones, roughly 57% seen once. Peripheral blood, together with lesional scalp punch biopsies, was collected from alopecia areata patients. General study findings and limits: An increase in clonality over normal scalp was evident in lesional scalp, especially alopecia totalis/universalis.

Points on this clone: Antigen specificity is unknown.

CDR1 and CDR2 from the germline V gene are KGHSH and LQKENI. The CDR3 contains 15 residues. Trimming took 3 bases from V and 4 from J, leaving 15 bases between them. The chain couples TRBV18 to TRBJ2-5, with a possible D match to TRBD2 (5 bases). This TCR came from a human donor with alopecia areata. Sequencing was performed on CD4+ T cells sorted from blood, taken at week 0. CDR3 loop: CASSPRADVLETQYF. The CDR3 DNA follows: TGTGCCAGCTCACCGAGGGCGGATGTTCTAGAGACCCAGTACTTC.